This T cell receptor (beta chain) was recorded in a study of neoadjuvant anti-PD-1 for oral cavity cancer. CDR3 length: 17 amino acids. Germline CDR1 and CDR2: MNHEY and SMNVEV (reference sequence). V gave up 6 bases and J gave up 4 bases, with 22 bases separating them. Clones were sequenced by immunoSEQ multiplex PCR, and TCRdb holds only the in-frame ones, with some missing. Of 73,000 or so clones in the sample, roughly 81% are singletons; the top ten hold about 3.7%. As to time point: after neoadjuvant nivolumab, at surgical resection. Patients had newly diagnosed, untreated stage II-IVA oral cavity squamous cell carcinoma.

The TCR was taken from a person aged 35-80 years with oral cavity squamous cell carcinoma. Sequenced here: PBMCs, sampled after nivolumab (anti-PD-1) treatment. This rearrangement joins TRBV27 to TRBJ2-1; tentative D call: TRBD1 (6 bases). The CDR3 DNA reads TGTGCCAGCAGGGGAAGGGGGACGACGGGATTTTACAATGAGCAGTTCTTC. Protein: CASRGRGTTGFYNEQFF.